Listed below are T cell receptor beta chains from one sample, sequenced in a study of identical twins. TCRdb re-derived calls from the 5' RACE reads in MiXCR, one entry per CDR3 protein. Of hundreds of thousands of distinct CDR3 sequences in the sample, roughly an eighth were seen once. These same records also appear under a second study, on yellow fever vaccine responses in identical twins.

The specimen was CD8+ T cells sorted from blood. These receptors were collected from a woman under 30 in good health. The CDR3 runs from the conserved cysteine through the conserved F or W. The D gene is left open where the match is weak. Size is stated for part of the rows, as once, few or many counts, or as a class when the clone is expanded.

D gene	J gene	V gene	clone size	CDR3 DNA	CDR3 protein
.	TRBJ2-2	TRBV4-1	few	TGCGCCAGCAGCCAAGAACCCCCTCGGGACACCGGGGAGCTGTTTTTT	CASSQEPPRDTGELFF
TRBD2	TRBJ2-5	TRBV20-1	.	TGCAGTGCTAGAGATAGGGGCGGACTAGCGGGAGCGTCAGAGACCCAGTACTTC	CSARDRGGLAGASETQYF
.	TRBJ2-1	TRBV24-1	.	TGTGCCACCGGACCCCCAGCGGAGCAGTTCTTC	CATGPPAEQFF
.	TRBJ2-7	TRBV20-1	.	TGCAGTGCTAGAGATTTCCAGGGCAACTCCTACGAGCAGTACTTC	CSARDFQGNSYEQYF
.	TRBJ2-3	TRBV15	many	TGTGCCACCAGCCCCCGCAGCACAGATACGCAGTATTTT	CATSPRSTDTQYF
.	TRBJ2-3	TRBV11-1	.	TGTGCCAGCAGCCGGACCTCTGGGCGGGGATCTAGCACAGATACGCAGTATTTT	CASSRTSGRGSSTDTQYF
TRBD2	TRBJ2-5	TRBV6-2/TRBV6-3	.	TGTGCCAGCACCTGGACTAGCGGGCCAGGGGAGACCCAGTACTTC	CASTWTSGPGETQYF
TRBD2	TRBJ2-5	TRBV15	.	TGTGCCACCAGCAGAGTGCTCCTAGCGGGTTCAGAGACCCAGTACTTC	CATSRVLLAGSETQYF
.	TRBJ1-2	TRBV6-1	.	TGTGCCAGCAGGCCCGGACAAGCGCTCTATGGCTACACCTTC	CASRPGQALYGYTF
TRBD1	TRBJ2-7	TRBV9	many	TGTGCCAGCAGCGAGGGGGACAGTTACTCCTACGAGCAGTACTTC	CASSEGDSYSYEQYF
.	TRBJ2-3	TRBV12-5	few	TGTGCTAGTGGTCCGAGCGGGCATGGGTTGGATACGCAGTATTTT	CASGPSGHGLDTQYF
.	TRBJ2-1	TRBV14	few	TGTGCCAGCAGCCAACACTTCGCCTCGTCTCTCACCTACAATGAGCAGTTCTTC	CASSQHFASSLTYNEQFF
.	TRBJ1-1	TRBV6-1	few	TGTGCCAGCAATCCTGGCGCCTATGGGGAGATAGAACGGGGCACTGAAGCTTTCTTT	CASNPGAYGEIERGTEAFF
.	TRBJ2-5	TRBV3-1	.	TGTGCCAGCAGCCAAGATCATGCAGCTGAAGAGACCCAGTACTTC	CASSQDHAAEETQYF
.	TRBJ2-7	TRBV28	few	TGTGCCAGCAGTAAAGACAGGGTGGCGGGGTACGAGCAGTACTTC	CASSKDRVAGYEQYF
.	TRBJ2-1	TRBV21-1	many	TGTGCCAGCACCAAGAGACTAGCGGGGAGAAATTACAATGAGCAGTTCTTC	CASTKRLAGRNYNEQFF
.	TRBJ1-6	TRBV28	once	TGTGCCAGCAGTTACCTTACCGTCGGGCGGTCCGGGGCACCCCTCCACTTT	CASSYLTVGRSGAPLHF
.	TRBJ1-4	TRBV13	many	TGTGCCAGCAGCCCCGAGGTCCAGGGGGAAAAACTGTTTTTT	CASSPEVQGEKLFF
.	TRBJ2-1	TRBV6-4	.	TGTGCCAGCAGTGAAGGGCCCAACAATGAGCAGTTCTTC	CASSEGPNNEQFF
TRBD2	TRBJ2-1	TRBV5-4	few	TGTGCCAGCAGCGTGGGACTAGCGGGGGCCAATGAGCAGTTCTTC	CASSVGLAGANEQFF
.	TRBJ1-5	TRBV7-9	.	TGTGCCAGCAGCGGGGCAGTTAATCAGCCCCAGCATTTT	CASSGAVNQPQHF
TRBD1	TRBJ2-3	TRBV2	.	TGTGCCAGCGAGGGGACAGGGGAAGATACGCAGTATTTT	CASEGTGEDTQYF
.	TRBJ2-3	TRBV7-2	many	TGTGCCAGCAGCTTAGCGGGCGGGGATACGCAGTATTTT	CASSLAGGDTQYF
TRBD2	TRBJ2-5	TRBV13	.	TGTGCCAGCAGCTTCGGACTAGCGGAAGGGTTTGAGACCCAGTACTTC	CASSFGLAEGFETQYF
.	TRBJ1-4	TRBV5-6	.	TGTGCCAGCAGCTTGGGAGGACCCGAAAAACTGTTTTTT	CASSLGGPEKLFF
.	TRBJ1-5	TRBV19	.	TGTGCCAGTAGTATAGTGACAGGTAGCAATCAGCCCCAGCATTTT	CASSIVTGSNQPQHF
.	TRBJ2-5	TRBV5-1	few	TGCGCCAGCAGCCAGGATCTTGGAAACCAAGAGACCCAGTACTTC	CASSQDLGNQETQYF
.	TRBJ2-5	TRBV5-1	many	TGCGCCAGCAGCCAAGACAGTCCTTATAGGGAGACCCAGTACTTC	CASSQDSPYRETQYF
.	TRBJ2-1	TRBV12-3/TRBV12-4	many	TGTGCCAGCAGTTTAGTGGGGCAGGGCTATGAGCAGTTCTTC	CASSLVGQGYEQFF
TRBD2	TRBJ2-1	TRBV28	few	TGTGCCAGCACCACGCCCCGACTAGCGGGCCACAATGAGCAGTTCTTC	CASTTPRLAGHNEQFF
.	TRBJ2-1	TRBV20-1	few	TGCAGTGCTAGAGATCGATCCATCTTAAATGAGCAGTTCTTC	CSARDRSILNEQFF
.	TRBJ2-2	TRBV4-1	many	TGCGCCAGCAGCCCCGGACCGTGGGAGCTGTTTTTT	CASSPGPWELFF
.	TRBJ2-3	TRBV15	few	TGTGCCACCAGCCCAACAGGGTTAACAGATACGCAGTATTTT	CATSPTGLTDTQYF
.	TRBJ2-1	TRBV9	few	TGTGCCAGCGAGGGGGTTGAAAATGAGCAGTTCTTC	CASEGVENEQFF
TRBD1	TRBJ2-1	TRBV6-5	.	TGTGCCAGCAGTTACCCGCCTGGGACAGGGTTAAATGAGCAGTTCTTC	CASSYPPGTGLNEQFF
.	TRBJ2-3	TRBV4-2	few	TGTGCCAGCAGCCAACCACCCTTCGAGGGGGAATTAACAGATACGCAGTATTTT	CASSQPPFEGELTDTQYF
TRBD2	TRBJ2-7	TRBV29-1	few	TGCAGCGTTCGGCTAGCGGCCTCCTACGAGCAGTACTTC	CSVRLAASYEQYF
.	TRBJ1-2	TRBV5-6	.	TGTGCCAGCAAGCGTCCTGGGGCGGGCGGCTATGGCTACACCTTC	CASKRPGAGGYGYTF
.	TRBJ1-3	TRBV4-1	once	TGCGCCAGCAGCCAAGGCGGCGGAAACACCATATATTTT	CASSQGGGNTIYF
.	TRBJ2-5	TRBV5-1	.	TGCGCCAGCAGCCGCTACGGACAGCCCCAAGAGACCCAGTACTTC	CASSRYGQPQETQYF
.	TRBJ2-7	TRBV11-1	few	TGTGCCAGCAGCCTCCGGCCCTGGGGGAACGAGCAGTACTTC	CASSLRPWGNEQYF
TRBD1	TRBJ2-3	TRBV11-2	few	TGTGCCAGCAGCTTAGTCGACAGGGGTTTCGGCACAGATACGCAGTATTTT	CASSLVDRGFGTDTQYF